One and the same sample provided the 15 T cell receptor beta chains below, sequenced in a study of identical twins. One entry per CDR3 protein results from TCRdb running MiXCR on the 5' RACE reads. This table has hundreds of thousands of distinct CDR3 sequences, about 12% appearing once. The data also belong to a second study, concerning yellow fever vaccine responses in identical twins.

Source material: PBMCs. These receptors were obtained from a woman aged 18-29 years in good health.

This clonotype came up a few times. The chain links TRBV4-1 to TRBJ2-1; 9 nucleotides line up with TRBD2. The J segment lost 0 bases and the V segment lost 2 bases, leaving 5 bases of the junction unmatched. The germline V gene encodes CDR1 MGHRA and CDR2 YSYEKL. The CDR3 totals 17 residues. CDR3 region: CASSQPLAGVSYNEQFF. The CDR3 DNA reads as TGCGCCAGCAGCCAACCCTTAGCGGGGGTCTCCTACAATGAGCAGTTCTTC.

At least ten counts were recorded for this clonotype. The genes are TRBV10-3 and TRBJ1-1; unclear D gene. CDR1 ENHRY and CDR2 SYGVKD come from the germline V gene. This CDR3 region has 13 residues. V lost 2 bases to trimming and J lost 1 base, with 5 bases between them. The CDR3 DNA reads TGTGCCATCAGTGAGGGGCAGAACACTGAAGCTTTCTTT. Protein product: CAISEGQNTEAFF.

This clonotype appeared a few times. The chain joins TRBV5-5 to TRBJ2-1, with 13 bases identical to TRBD2. J was trimmed by 9 bases and V by 0 bases; bases with no gene match: 3. The CDR3 totals 15 residues. From germline, CDR1 is SGHKS and CDR2 YYEKEE (reference sequence). The CDR3 loop is CASSLELAGGGEQFF. The CDR3 nucleotides are TGTGCCAGCAGCTTGGAACTAGCGGGGGGGGGTGAGCAGTTCTTC.

This chain uses TRBV7-3 with TRBJ2-3; a weak D match, TRBD1 (6 bases). V was clipped by 4 bases and J by 1 base, with 21 bases between them. The V gene's germline CDR1 is SGHTA and CDR2 FQGTGA. CDR3 size: 18 residues. The CDR3 sequence: CASSSLSQLDSRTDTQYF. The CDR3 DNA reads TGTGCCAGCAGCTCTTTAAGCCAGTTGGACAGCCGCACAGATACGCAGTATTTT. Filled out from reference TRBV7-3 and TRBJ2-3, the complete variable domain reads GAGVSQTPSNKVTEKGKYVELRCDPISGHTALYWYRQSLGQGPEFLIYFQGTGAADDSGLPNDRFFAVRPEGSVSTLKIQRTERGDSAVYLCASSSLSQLDSRTDTQYFGPGTRLTVL.

This chain links TRBV2 with TRBJ1-5, with 9 nucleotides matching TRBD1. Germline trimming cut 4 bases from V and 6 bases from J; bases unmatched to any gene: 4. The germline gives CDR1 SNHLY, CDR2 FYNNEI. The CDR3 is 14 amino acids. The CDR3 sequence: CASSGGQGTQPQHF. CDR3 DNA: TGTGCCAGCAGTGGGGGACAGGGCACTCAGCCCCAGCATTTT.

As regards this clonotype: This sequence may be a read error, since a much larger clone differs from it by one base. The chain employs TRBV3-1 and TRBJ2-5, with 12 bases lining up with TRBD1. Germline V lookup: CDR1 LGHDT, CDR2 YNNKEL (reference sequence). This CDR3 comprises 15 residues. J lost 5 bases, V lost 4 bases, and 5 bases had no gene match. CDR3 DNA: TGTGCCAGCAGCCCCGGGACAGGGGGCTCGGAGACCCAGTACTTC. This codes for CASSPGTGGSETQYF.

The table lists this clonotype with many counts. The rearrangement joins TRBV7-6 to TRBJ1-6; D is undetermined. Trimming shortened V by 3 bases and J by 7 bases, and 7 bases separated the two germline ends. Germline V gene data show CDR1 as SGHVS and CDR2 as FNYEAQ. This CDR3 comprises 13 residues. CDR3 region: CASSFQENSPLHF. CDR3 sequence (DNA): TGTGCCAGCAGCTTCCAGGAGAATTCACCCCTCCACTTT.

The genes are TRBV7-2 and TRBJ2-3, with D hard to call. The V and J ends lost 6 bases and 10 bases respectively, with 14 bases between them. The CDR3 totals 12 residues. Germline V gene data show CDR1 as SGHTA and CDR2 as FQGNSA. CDR3 protein: CASSYDWNAQYF. For the CDR3, the DNA is TGTGCCAGCAGTTACGACTGGAATGCGCAGTATTTT.

This sequence joins TRBV7-3 and TRBJ2-7, with a weak D call TRBD2 (7 bases). The germline CDR1 and CDR2 sequences are SGHTA and FQGTGA. There are 14 residues in the CDR3. The V end was cut by 5 bases, the J end by 6 bases, with 17 bases between. The chain's CDR3 is CASSRGAGNAEQYF. In nucleotides, the CDR3 is TGTGCCAGCAGCCGGGGGGCCGGGAATGCCGAGCAGTACTTC.

The genes are TRBV15 and TRBJ2-7; D is perhaps TRBD1 or TRBD2 (6 bases each). Trimming pared 1 base from V and 7 bases from J, leaving 20 bases between. Germline V gene lookup returns CDR1 LNHNV and CDR2 YYDKDF (reference sequence). The CDR3 is 16 amino acids. The CDR3 nucleotides are TGTGCCACCAGCAGAGCCGGGGGCCCGGGAGAAGGTGAGCAGTACTTC. Protein product: CATSRAGGPGEGEQYF.

The chain recombines TRBV20-1 with TRBJ2-7, with D unresolved. This CDR3 contains 13 residues. The ends were cut back, 1 base at V and 3 bases at J, with 10 bases in the middle. The germline CDR1 and CDR2 sequences are DFQATT and SNEGSKA (reference sequence). CDR3: CSARVGRRYEQYV. CDR3 DNA: TGCAGTGCTAGAGTCGGCCGTCGCTACGAGCAGTACGTC.

This clonotype has just a few counts. The J gene is TRBJ2-5, the V gene TRBV20-1; no clear D gene. Germline CDR1 and CDR2: DFQATT and SNEGSKA (reference sequence). Trimming removed 0 bases from V and 2 bases from J, with 7 bases in between. CDR3 size: 13 residues. DNA for the CDR3: TGCAGTGCTAGAGATCCTCTTCAAGAGACCCAGTACTTC. It translates to CSARDPLQETQYF.

Only a few counts were recorded for this clonotype. The V gene is TRBV6-5, the J gene TRBJ2-1; D possibly corresponds to TRBD2 (6 bases). This CDR3 is built from 15 residues. The germline V gene has CDR1 MNHEY and CDR2 SVGAGI. V lost 2 bases and J 7 bases, leaving 15 bases between the germline ends. For the CDR3, the DNA is TGTGCCAGCAGTTACGCTGGGACTGCGCTGAATGAGCAGTTCTTC. Its protein is CASSYAGTALNEQFF.

This clonotype was found a few times. The junction differs from germline at one of its ends, possibly a read error. This chain connects TRBV2 to TRBJ2-2; D ambiguous. Germline assignment: CDR1 SNHLY and CDR2 FYNNEI. The CDR3 length is 15 residues. CDR3 sequence: CASSEAVRLTEELFF. The CDR3 DNA sequence: TGTGCCAGCAGTGAAGCGGTTAGACTCACCGAGGAGCTGTTTTTT. Full variable domain (remainder filled in from reference TRBV2 and TRBJ2-2): EPEVTQTPSHQVTQMGQEVILRCVPISNHLYFYWYRQILGQKVEFLVSFYNNEISEKSEIFDDQFSVERPDGSNFTLKIRSTKLEDSAMYFCASSEAVRLTEELFFGEGSRLTVL.

This clonotype was counted ten times or more. The chain uses TRBV7-9 and TRBJ2-3, with 10 bases identical to TRBD2. The CDR3 spans 15 residues. J lost 4 bases, V lost 4 bases, and 5 bases had no gene match. Germline-derived CDR1 and CDR2 are SEHNR and FQNEAQ (reference sequence). In nucleotides, the CDR3 is TGTGCCAGCAGCTCCCTAGCGGGGGCAGCAGATACGCAGTATTTT. The encoded protein is CASSSLAGAADTQYF.